The sequence of this T cell receptor (beta chain) was determined in a study of cytomegalovirus exposure and HLA in healthy donors. Whole-study results and caveats: Reported performance of the classifier showed diagnosis of cytomegalovirus status with high specificity and sensitivity. According to the study, about 180 TCR beta chains were cytomegalovirus-associated.

Only in-frame clones appear in the TCRdb table, and some are missing; sequencing was by immunoSEQ multiplex PCR. In the table there are under 300,000 clones, roughly 86% of which are singletons. Remarks on this clone: Its antigen is undetermined.

This CDR3 is built from 19 residues. V was pared by 4 bases and J by 6 bases, with 22 bases of the junction left unmatched. From germline, CDR1 is SGHNT and CDR2 YENEEA. Sequencing used PBMCs. This receptor was taken from a woman in her thirties in good health and CMV-seropositive. The rearrangement uses TRBV11-3 and TRBJ2-3; 7 positions match TRBD2. In nucleotides, the CDR3 is TGTGCCAGCAGCTCACTCAAGTCGGCGGCGGGAGTATTACGGGATACGCAGTATTTT. Its protein is CASSSLKSAAGVLRDTQYF.